The next 29 T cell receptor beta chains were all read from a single sample in a study of T cells in Graves' hyperthyroidism and ophthalmopathy. Amplified TCR beta CDR3 regions derived from RNA transcripts. A first-round RT-PCR of the TCR CDR3 used the HTBI primer set. Each CDR3 protein is one row after TCRdb ran MiXCR on the multiplex PCR reads. The sample consists of hundreds of thousands of distinct CDR3 sequences, less than 25% of them appearing once. The sample was blood. These receptors were taken from a man under 40 with Graves' ophthalmopathy.

J is TRBJ2-4 and V is TRBV28; TRBD2 might be the D (7 bases). The germline V gene encodes CDR1 MDHEN and CDR2 SYDVKM. V gave up 8 bases and J gave up 1 base, with 15 bases separating them. The CDR3 runs to 15 residues. The CDR3 protein is CASGGGGAAKNIQYF. The CDR3 DNA reads TGTGCCAGCGGGGGGGGGGGGGCGGCCAAAAACATTCAGTACTTC.

V is TRBV28 and J is TRBJ2-7; D gene uncertain. CDR1 and CDR2 from the germline V gene are MDHEN and SYDVKM. The CDR3 is 15 amino acids. Trimming shortened V by 6 bases and J by 5 bases, and 20 bases separated the two germline ends. The CDR3 spells CASSGGGDLFHEQYF. The CDR3 DNA is TGTGCCAGCAGCGGTGGTGGGGATTTGTTCCACGAGCAGTACTTC.

This clonotype was seen a few times. The rearrangement joins TRBV30 to TRBJ2-5, with D perhaps TRBD1 or TRBD2 (5 bases each). The CDR3 totals 14 residues. Trimming cost V 0 bases and J 4 bases, with 12 bases left between them. Germline CDR1 reads GTSNPN; CDR2 reads SVGIG (reference sequence). The CDR3 nucleotides are TGTGCCTGGAGTGTACGGTGGGGGTCAGAGACCCAGTACTTC. Translation gives CAWSVRWGSETQYF.

This clonotype was counted only a few times. This chain uses TRBV6-6 with TRBJ2-3; D may be TRBD1 or TRBD2 (5 bases each). Germline V CDR1 and CDR2: MNHNY, SVGAGI (reference sequence). Trimming took 0 bases from V and 5 from J, leaving 9 bases between them. CDR3 length: 14 residues. The DNA for the CDR3 is TGTGCCAGCAGTTACTCGGGTGGGGGAGATACGCAGTATTTT. Translated: CASSYSGGGDTQYF.

V is TRBV5-1 and J is TRBJ2-3, with 8 bases matching TRBD1. V dropped 3 bases and J dropped 5; count of bases not matched to a gene: 11. This CDR3 is 16 amino acids long. Germline CDR1 is SGHRS and CDR2 is YFSETQ. The CDR3 is CASSSGTGFPVDTQYF. The DNA of the CDR3 is TGCGCCAGCAGCTCCGGGACAGGTTTCCCAGTAGATACGCAGTATTTT.

The CDR3 reads CASSIEVNLRGYTF. The CDR3 nucleotides are TGTGCCAGTAGTATAGAAGTGAACCTCAGAGGCTACACCTTC. The V call is TRBV19, the J call TRBJ1-2; D gene ambiguous. The CDR3 sequence is 14 residues long. Germline CDR1 is LNHDA and CDR2 is SQIVND (reference sequence). V was clipped by 0 bases and J by 8 bases, with 13 bases between them. The complete variable domain, with remaining parts taken from reference TRBV19 and TRBJ1-2, reads DGGITQSPKYLFRKEGQNVTLSCEQNLNHDAMYWYRQDPGQGLRLIYYSQIVNDFQKGDIAEGYSVSREKKESFPLTVTSAQKNPTAFYLCASSIEVNLRGYTFGSGTRLTVV.

This chain connects TRBV5-6 to TRBJ2-6; D uncertain. Germline V lookup: CDR1 SGHDT, CDR2 YYEEEE. The V end lost 5 bases, the J end lost 0 bases, and 15 bases lay between the germline ends. The CDR3 is made up of 17 amino acids. The DNA of the CDR3 is TGTGCCAGCAGGGCTCGAGGACGTAACTCTGGGGCCAACGTCCTGACTTTC. Protein: CASRARGRNSGANVLTF. Combining the CDR3 with reference TRBV5-6 and TRBJ2-6 gives the whole variable domain DAGVTQSPTHLIKTRGQQVTLRCSPKSGHDTVSWYQQALGQGPQFIFQYYEEEERQRGNFPDRFSGHQFPNYSSELNVNALLLGDSALYLCASRARGRNSGANVLTFGAGSRLTVL.

The chain uses TRBV6-4 and TRBJ2-7, with 7 bases identical to TRBD2. Germline loops: CDR1 MRHNA, CDR2 SNTAGT. J lost 6 bases, V lost 5 bases, and 7 bases had no gene match. This CDR3 is built from 13 residues. The CDR3 protein is CASSCSTSSEQYF. In nucleotides, the CDR3 is TGTGCCAGCAGTTGCTCGACTAGCTCCGAGCAGTACTTC.

V and J are TRBV3-1 and TRBJ2-4; D possibly corresponds to TRBD2 (6 bases). CDR3 size: 16 residues. Germline CDR1 and CDR2: LGHDT and YNNKEL (reference sequence). V dropped 1 base and J dropped 1 base, with 11 bases sitting between them. The CDR3 spells CASSQVTGVAKNIQYF. The CDR3 DNA reads as TGTGCCAGCAGCCAAGTGACGGGAGTGGCCAAAAACATTCAGTACTTC.

The chain has TRBV4-1 and TRBJ2-5; 9 bases agree with TRBD2. The CDR3 is 17 residues long. The junction had 14 bases not matched to a gene; V was cut back by 4 bases and J by 5 bases. Germline V gene lookup returns CDR1 MGHRA and CDR2 YSYEKL. The CDR3 coding sequence is TGCGCCAGCAGCCCCACGATGTTAGCGGGAGATGCCGAGACCCAGTACTTC. As protein: CASSPTMLAGDAETQYF.

Only a few counts were recorded for this clonotype. This chain uses TRBV6-1 with TRBJ2-7, with 13 bases that match TRBD2. The CDR3 has 17 amino acids. V lost 1 base and J lost 4; bases outside the gene matches: 7. CDR1 and CDR2 (germline): MNHNS, SASEGT. In DNA, the CDR3 is TGTGCCAGCAGTGAAGTCTTTGGGACTAGCGGGACGTACGAGCAGTACTTC. This translates into CASSEVFGTSGTYEQYF.

This clonotype turned up a few times. The rearrangement joins TRBV6-5 to TRBJ1-5; D is possibly TRBD1 (6 bases). V was pared by 2 bases and J by 7 bases, with 15 bases between. In germline, CDR1 is MNHEY, CDR2 SVGAGI. The CDR3 runs 15 residues. CDR3 nucleotide sequence: TGTGCCAGCAGTTACACAGGAGGGGGGAGCCAGCCCCAGCATTTT. Translation: CASSYTGGGSQPQHF.

This clonotype was picked up a small number of times. This chain links TRBV19 with TRBJ1-5, with D possibly being TRBD1 (6 bases). This CDR3 has 16 amino acids. The germline gives CDR1 LNHDA, CDR2 SQIVND (reference sequence). Trimming cost V 6 bases and J 0 bases, with 15 bases left between them. In DNA form, the CDR3 reads TGTGCCAGTAGGGGAGACAGGACGATTAGCAATCAGCCCCAGCATTTT. Amino acids: CASRGDRTISNQPQHF.

The V gene is TRBV5-1, the J gene TRBJ1-3; D unclear. Trimming removed 0 bases from V and 0 bases from J, with 10 bases in between. This CDR3 has 16 amino acids. Germline CDR1 reads SGHRS; CDR2 reads YFSETQ. CDR3: CASSLEGSHSGNTIYF. The CDR3 DNA is TGCGCCAGCAGCTTGGAGGGCAGCCACTCTGGAAACACCATATATTTT.

This clonotype was seen more than once but under ten times. V is TRBV24-1 and J is TRBJ2-3; the match to TRBD2 covers 9 bases. Trimming took 4 bases from V and 4 from J; bases not matched to a gene: 8. The CDR3 spans 16 residues. Germline V gene sequence: CDR1 KGHDR, CDR2 SFDVKD. The chain's CDR3 is CATSDPTSGLSDTQYF. CDR3 DNA: TGTGCCACCAGTGACCCCACTAGCGGGTTATCAGATACGCAGTATTTT.

This chain uses TRBV5-6 with TRBJ2-1, with TRBD1 matching 7 bases. CDR1 is SGHDT and CDR2 is YYEEEE in the germline V gene. Germline trimming cut 0 bases from V and 8 bases from J; bases unmatched to any gene: 20. The CDR3 is 19 residues long. In DNA, the CDR3 is TGTGCCAGCAGCTTGGAGCAGGGACAGAGTACCTACCTTGTAGATGAGCAGTTCTTC. It translates to CASSLEQGQSTYLVDEQFF.

This clonotype was recorded many times. V gene TRBV27 combines with J gene TRBJ1-6; the D gene is possibly TRBD1 (5 bases). The germline V gene has CDR1 MNHEY and CDR2 SMNVEV (reference sequence). The CDR3 is 14 residues long. V gave up 3 bases and J gave up 10 bases, with 13 bases separating them. For the CDR3, the DNA is TGTGCCAGCAGTTTGGGGAGGGGACGATCACCCCTCCACTTT. Protein product: CASSLGRGRSPLHF.

The gene calls are TRBV2 and TRBJ2-1; TRBD1 is a possible D gene (7 bases). This CDR3 comprises 12 residues. CDR1 and CDR2 (germline): SNHLY, FYNNEI. V shed 8 bases and J shed 9 bases, with 14 bases lying between them. This CDR3 is CASGEQGGEQFF. Written as DNA, the CDR3 is TGTGCCAGCGGGGAGCAGGGGGGTGAGCAGTTCTTC.

This sequence joins TRBV19 and TRBJ2-7; D call uncertain. From germline, CDR1 is LNHDA and CDR2 SQIVND (reference sequence). The CDR3 has 13 residues. Trimming removed 4 bases at V and 2 bases at J, with 9 bases between. The CDR3 DNA reads TGTGCCAGTAGTAGGACGCTTGCCTACGAGCAGTACTTC. It is translated as CASSRTLAYEQYF.

The chain uses TRBV4-2 and TRBJ1-5, with a tentative D call TRBD1 (6 bases). This CDR3 contains 14 residues. Trimming took off 2 bases at V and 9 bases at J, with 14 bases between the two ends. Per germline, CDR1 LGHNA and CDR2 YNFKEQ. DNA of the CDR3: TGTGCCAGCAGCCAACGGGACAAGATTAGGCCCCAGCATTTT. The encoded protein is CASSQRDKIRPQHF.

This clonotype was detected ten times or more. V gene TRBV7-3 combines with J gene TRBJ2-3, with TRBD2 matching over 8 bases. Trimming removed 4 bases from V and 3 bases from J; junction bases left unmatched: 6. The CDR3 contains 15 residues. The germline CDR1 and CDR2 sequences are SGHTA and FQGTGA. The DNA for the CDR3 is TGTGCCAGCAGCTCCGGGGGGGCCGGGACAGATACGCAGTATTTT. It yields the protein CASSSGGAGTDTQYF.

This clonotype was seen ten or more times. The V call is TRBV11-1, the J call TRBJ2-5; TRBD2 agrees at 7 bases. Germline V gene lookup returns CDR1 SGHAT and CDR2 FQDESV (reference sequence). The CDR3 spans 14 residues. Trimming cost V 4 bases and J 5 bases; bases outside gene matches: 7. This CDR3 reads CASSSERGHETQYF. In nucleotides, the CDR3 is TGTGCCAGCAGCTCGGAGCGGGGCCATGAGACCCAGTACTTC.

In its sample, this clonotype was seen many times. The V call is TRBV28, the J call TRBJ2-2; 8 bases are a match to TRBD1. Unmatched junction bases numbered 4, after V lost 1 base and J lost 3 bases. CDR3 length equals 16 residues. In germline, CDR1 is MDHEN, CDR2 SYDVKM. CDR3 sequence (DNA): TGTGCCAGCAGTTTATCCCCGGGACAGGACACCGGGGAGCTGTTTTTT. Translation gives CASSLSPGQDTGELFF.

The chain uses TRBV6-1 and TRBJ1-5; D gene ambiguous. V was cut by 4 bases and J by 7 bases, with 14 bases left in between. The CDR3 is 14 amino acids. Germline V lookup: CDR1 MNHNS, CDR2 SASEGT. The CDR3 here is CASSGHVSRQPQHF. The CDR3 bases are TGTGCCAGCAGTGGACATGTGTCACGGCAGCCCCAGCATTTT.

The chain links TRBV30 to TRBJ2-7, with a tentative D call TRBD1 (7 bases). CDR1 is GTSNPN and CDR2 is SVGIG in the germline V gene (reference sequence). V lost 3 bases and J lost 0, with 15 bases in between. This CDR3 has 15 amino acids. The CDR3 sequence: CAWSYGQGGSYEQYF. CDR3 in DNA: TGTGCCTGGAGCTATGGTCAGGGGGGCTCCTACGAGCAGTACTTC.

The V call is TRBV29-1, the J call TRBJ2-2, with D perhaps TRBD2 (6 bases). Trimming removed 3 bases at V and 5 bases at J, with 16 bases between. The CDR3 loop spans 15 amino acids. Germline-derived CDR1 and CDR2 are SQVTM and ANQGSEA. CDR3 sequence (DNA): TGCAGCGTTGAGGGGACGGGAGCGAGGACCGGGGAGCTGTTTTTT. Translation: CSVEGTGARTGELFF.

The J gene is TRBJ2-1, the V gene TRBV28; D assignment may be TRBD1 or TRBD2 (5 bases each). V was cut by 5 bases and J by 5 bases, with 13 bases left in between. Looked up from germline, CDR1 is MDHEN and CDR2 is SYDVKM. This CDR3 has 14 amino acids. The CDR3 nucleotides read TGTGCCAGCAGTCCCAGGGACCAACACAATGAGCAGTTCTTC. This translates into CASSPRDQHNEQFF.

This clonotype was seen ten or more times. The gene calls are TRBV7-9 and TRBJ2-5; D might be TRBD1 or TRBD2, each matching 5 bases. Germline V gives CDR1 SEHNR, CDR2 FQNEAQ (reference sequence). The CDR3 extends over 15 amino acids. Trimming pared 5 bases from V and 5 bases from J, leaving 18 bases between. This CDR3 reads CASSPWDGQRETQYF. The CDR3 nucleotides are TGTGCCAGCAGCCCCTGGGACGGGCAAAGGGAGACCCAGTACTTC.

Comments on this clonotype: Being one base from a much bigger clone, this may be a read error. The chain is built from TRBV11-2 and TRBJ2-1; D possibly corresponds to TRBD2 (5 bases). V was trimmed by 5 bases and J by 0 bases, leaving 14 bases between them. Germline V gene lookup returns CDR1 SGHAT and CDR2 FQNNGV. The CDR3 is 16 amino acids. The CDR3 is CASSPRGSRSYNEQFF. The CDR3 coding sequence is TGTGCCAGCAGCCCGCGAGGGTCCCGCTCCTACAATGAGCAGTTCTTC.